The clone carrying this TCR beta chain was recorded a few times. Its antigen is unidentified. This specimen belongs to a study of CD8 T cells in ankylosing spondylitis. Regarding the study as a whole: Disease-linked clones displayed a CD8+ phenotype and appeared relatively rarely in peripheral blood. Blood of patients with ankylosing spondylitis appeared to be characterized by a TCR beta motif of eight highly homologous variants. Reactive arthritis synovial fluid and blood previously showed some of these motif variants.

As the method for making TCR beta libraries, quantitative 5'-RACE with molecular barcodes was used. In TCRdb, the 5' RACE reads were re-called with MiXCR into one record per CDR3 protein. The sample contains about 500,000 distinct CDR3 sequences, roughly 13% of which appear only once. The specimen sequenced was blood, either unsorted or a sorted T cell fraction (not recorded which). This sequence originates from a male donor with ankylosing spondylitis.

CDR3 in amino acids: CATSREGSTNEKLFF. The CDR3 coding sequence is TGTGCCACCAGCAGAGAAGGCTCAACTAATGAAAAACTGTTTTTT. V usage is TRBV15 and J usage is TRBJ1-4, with no clear D. The CDR3 has 15 amino acids. With 0 bases removed from V and 0 bases from J, the gap between germline ends came to 5 bases. Per germline, CDR1 LNHNV and CDR2 YYDKDF (reference sequence).